This TCR beta chain was sequenced during a study of T-cell reconstitution after alpha-beta-depleted transplantation in children. For TCRbeta, the library was prepared with unique molecular identifiers. One entry per CDR3 protein results from TCRdb running MiXCR on the PCR reads. The sample gives a few hundred thousand distinct CDR3 sequences, approximately 30% of which show up once; 30% to 45% is in the top ten. The sample holds a few counts of this clonotype. The sample was PBMCs, taken before TCRalphabeta/CD19-depleted stem cell transplant. This clonotype originated in a boy under two years old with Wiskott-Aldrich syndrome, due to receive a stem cell transplant.

The CDR3 nucleotides are TGTGCCAGCAGTTTGTTGAAGACCGGGGAGCTGTTTTTT. Translated, it gives CASSLLKTGELFF. The chain carries TRBV28 and TRBJ2-2; D is undetermined. Trimming shortened V by 3 bases and J by 5 bases, and 7 bases separated the two germline ends. Germline-derived CDR1 and CDR2 are MDHEN and SYDVKM. This CDR3 spans 13 amino acids.